The next 17 T cell receptor beta chains were all read from a single sample in a study of tumor and adjacent non-tumor tissue in lung cancer. No cell sorting was done before RNA was extracted from the tissue. More than 3 cm separated this lung sample from the edge of the tumor. TCRbeta libraries were built with three rounds of nested PCR, modified from ARM-PCR. TCRdb recomputed calls from the multiplex PCR reads with MiXCR, one row per CDR3 protein. The table includes roughly 120,000 distinct CDR3 sequences, about 61% detected once. Sequencing was carried out using distant non-tumor lung tissue. Receptors originate from a man aged 55 to 70 with non-small cell lung cancer.

In the case of this clonotype: The CDR3 does not close with the conserved phenylalanine or tryptophan, likely indicating a read error. V usage is TRBV4-3 and J usage is TRBJ2-1, with D possibly being TRBD2 (5 bases). This CDR3 is 14 amino acids long. Germline V gene lookup returns CDR1 LGHNA and CDR2 YSLEER. This CDR3 is CASNQEEGYNEQFL. CDR3 coding DNA: TGCGCCAGCAACCAAGAAGAGGGCTACAATGAGCAGTTCCTC.

The V call is TRBV20-1, the J call TRBJ1-2; D gene unclear. Germline assignment: CDR1 DFQATT and CDR2 SNEGSKA (reference sequence). The length of the CDR3 is 12 residues. The V end was cut by 1 base, the J end by 6 bases, with 9 bases between. In DNA form, the CDR3 reads TGCAGTGCTAGAGCTGGTGGGAATGGCTACACCTTC. Its protein product is CSARAGGNGYTF.

Turning to this clonotype: This sequence may be a read error, since a much larger clone differs from it by one base. V usage is TRBV5-4 and J usage is TRBJ1-1; no firm D call. Germline V CDR1 and CDR2: SGHNT, YYREEE (reference sequence). V was trimmed by 2 bases and J by 10 bases, leaving 9 bases between them. The CDR3 spans 11 residues. This CDR3 is CASSFGMVAFF. The CDR3 bases are TGTGCCAGCAGCTTCGGGATGGTAGCTTTCTTT.

Concerning this clonotype: Germline and junction disagree at one end, which may indicate a read error. The chain has TRBV4-1 and TRBJ2-5, with D possibly matching TRBD2 (6 bases). Germline assignment: CDR1 MGHRA and CDR2 YSYEKL. The CDR3 is 14 residues long. CDR3 in DNA: TGCGCCAGCAGCCAAGACCCAGCTCGCGGGACCCATTACTTC. Protein: CASSQDPARGTHYF.

In its sample, this clonotype was seen many times. The DNA for the CDR3 is TGTGCCAGCAGTTTAGAGGGTGGGGCAGGGCTTAATGAGCAGTTCTTC. It is translated as CASSLEGGAGLNEQFF. The gene calls are TRBV28 and TRBJ2-1; D possibly matches TRBD1 or TRBD2 (5 bases each). Germline V gene data show CDR1 as MDHEN and CDR2 as SYDVKM. This CDR3 comprises 16 residues. Trimming shortened V by 2 bases and J by 7 bases, and 18 bases separated the two germline ends. The variable domain in full, with the rest retrieved from reference TRBV28 and TRBJ2-1, is DVKVTQSSRYLVKRTGEKVFLECVQDMDHENMFWYRQDPGLGLRLIYFSYDVKMKEKGDIPEGYSVSREKKERFSLILESASTNQTSMYLCASSLEGGAGLNEQFFGPGTRLTVL.

As concerns this clonotype: One junction end disagrees with the germline gene, perhaps due to a read error. This sequence joins TRBV5-5 and TRBJ2-3, with TRBD1 as a possible D gene (5 bases). The CDR3 is made up of 13 amino acids. Germline CDR1 SGHKS, CDR2 YYEKEE (reference sequence). The CDR3 DNA sequence: TGTGCCACCAGCCAGGGCGTTGAGGATACGCAGTACTTT. This codes for CATSQGVEDTQYF.

Ten or more counts support this clonotype. The chain links TRBV20-1 to TRBJ2-1, with unresolved D. Germline V gene data show CDR1 as DFQATT and CDR2 as SNEGSKA (reference sequence). V was pared by 3 bases and J by 0 bases, with 6 bases between. The CDR3 totals 13 residues. As DNA, the CDR3 is TGCAGTGCTAGCTTAGGCTCCTACAATGAGCAGTTCTTC. Residues: CSASLGSYNEQFF.

The chain is built from TRBV5-1 and TRBJ1-4; 11 bases match TRBD1. From germline, CDR1 is SGHRS and CDR2 YFSETQ. J was trimmed by 7 bases and V by 4 bases; bases with no gene match: 3. The CDR3 has 14 residues. The DNA for the CDR3 is TGCGCCAGCAGCACGGGACAGGGGGGTGAAAAACTGTTTTTT. Its protein product is CASSTGQGGEKLFF.

Note on this clonotype: A much larger clone sits a single nucleotide away, making a read error possible. The chain couples TRBV6-1 to TRBJ2-7; D possibly corresponds to TRBD2 (6 bases). Trimming removed 6 bases at V and 3 bases at J, with 9 bases between. The CDR3 contains 12 residues. The germline gives CDR1 MNHNS, CDR2 SASEGT. The CDR3 region is CASSQEGYEQYF. CDR3 bases: TGTGCCAGCAGCCAGGAGGGCTACGAGCAGTACTTC.

The chain joins TRBV30 to TRBJ2-7; 11 nucleotides line up with TRBD1. CDR3 length: 15 residues. Germline V lookup: CDR1 GTSNPN, CDR2 SVGIG (reference sequence). V lost 2 bases to trimming and J lost 6 bases; unmatched junction nucleotides: 9. The CDR3 loop is CAWSYTGQGASEQYF. The CDR3 bases are TGTGCCTGGAGTTATACCGGACAGGGGGCGAGCGAGCAGTACTTC.

On this clonotype: This could be a read error, since a much larger clone is one nucleotide away. The chain joins TRBV24-1 to TRBJ2-3, with unresolved D. Germline V CDR1 and CDR2: KGHDR, SFDVKD. Deletions cut 4 bases from V and 8 bases from J, with 9 bases between. This CDR3 is 12 amino acids long. In DNA, the CDR3 is TGTGCCACCAGTGACTTGGTAGGTACGCAGTATTTT. This encodes CATSDLVGTQYF.

On this clonotype itself: The conserved closing phenylalanine or tryptophan is absent in this CDR3, likely reflecting a read error. The DNA is left out, because the CDR3 cannot be placed on it with certainty; the CDR3 is given as TCRdb lists it. This chain joins TRBV12-3 or TRBV12-4 and TRBJ2-6; the table calls TRBD2, which could not be checked here. The CDR3 numbers 22 amino acids, ends counted. CDR3 loop: CASRPSPGLAGLPSSGANVLTS.

This clonotype was picked up many times. V usage is TRBV10-3 and J usage is TRBJ2-7; D uncertain. CDR3 length: 13 residues. CDR1 and CDR2 (germline): ENHRY, SYGVKD. Trimming shortened V by 8 bases and J by 1 base, and 12 bases separated the two germline ends. For the CDR3, the DNA is TGTGCCATCGGGGATCATAGATCCTACGAGCAGTACTTC. Protein product: CAIGDHRSYEQYF.

A remark on this clonotype: Mismatch with germline at one junction end may stem from a read error. The chain recombines TRBV6-2 or TRBV6-3 with TRBJ2-1; TRBD2 might be the D (6 bases). The CDR3 covers 14 residues. Germline V lookup: CDR1 MNHEY, CDR2 SVGEGT. DNA of the CDR3: TGTGCCGGCAGTTCTACTAGCAGGACCAATGAGCAGTTCTTC. This sequence encodes CAGSSTSRTNEQFF.

The gene calls are TRBV6-5 and TRBJ2-3, with TRBD2 identical over 8 bases. The CDR3 runs to 16 residues. Germline loops: CDR1 MNHEY, CDR2 SVGAGI. J was trimmed by 12 bases and V by 4 bases; bases with no gene match: 18. The CDR3 DNA is TGTGCCAGCAGTTTAGGGAAGGCGGGAGGTTTAAATAGCCAGTATTTT. This encodes CASSLGKAGGLNSQYF.

Notes on this clonotype: This may be a read error: a much more frequent sequence differs by one nucleotide. The chain is built from TRBV5-4 and TRBJ2-7, with D unclear. The CDR3 covers 15 residues. V was clipped by 1 base and J by 3 bases, with 14 bases between them. CDR1 is SGHNT, CDR2 YYREEE, per germline (reference sequence). The CDR3 nucleotides are TGTGCCAGCAGCTTGAACGCTTTAGGAGACTACGAGCAGTACTTC. It codes for CASSLNALGDYEQYF.

With respect to this clonotype: It may be a read error: a sequence one base away is much more abundant. The chain recombines TRBV6-1 with TRBJ1-1, with D maybe TRBD1 (6 bases). The CDR3 is 12 residues long. Germline CDR1 reads MNHNS; CDR2 reads SASEGT. The CDR3 DNA reads as TGTGCCTCCAAACAGGGATTCACTGAAGCTTCCTTT. It yields the protein CASKQGFTEASF.